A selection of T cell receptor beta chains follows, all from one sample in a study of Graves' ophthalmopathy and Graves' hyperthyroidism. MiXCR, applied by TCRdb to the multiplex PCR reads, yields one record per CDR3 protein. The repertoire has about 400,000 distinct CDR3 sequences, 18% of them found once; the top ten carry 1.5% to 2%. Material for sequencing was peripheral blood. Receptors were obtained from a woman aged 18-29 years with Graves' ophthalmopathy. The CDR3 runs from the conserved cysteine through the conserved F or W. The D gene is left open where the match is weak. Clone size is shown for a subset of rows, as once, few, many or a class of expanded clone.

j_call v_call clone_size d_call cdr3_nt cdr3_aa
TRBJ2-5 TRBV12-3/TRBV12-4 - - TGTGCCAGCAGTTCCTACACCGAAGAGACCCAGTACTTC CASSSYTEETQYF
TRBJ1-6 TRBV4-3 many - TGCGCCAGCAGCCAAGATTTCGCAGGAGGGAATTCACCCCTCCACTTT CASSQDFAGGNSPLHF
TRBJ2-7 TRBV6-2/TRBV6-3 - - TGTGCCAGCATCAAAAGTGACAGAACCTACGAGCAGTACTTC CASIKSDRTYEQYF
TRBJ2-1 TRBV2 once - TGTGCCAGCAGTGAAACTACCTGGAGTGAGCAGTTCTTC CASSETTWSEQFF
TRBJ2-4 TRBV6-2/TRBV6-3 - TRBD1 TGTGCCAGCAGTCTGACAGGGGCAAACATTCAGTACTTC CASSLTGANIQYF
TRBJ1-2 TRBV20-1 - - TGCAGTGCTAGAGCCCCCAGACGTGGTGGCTACACCTTC CSARAPRRGGYTF
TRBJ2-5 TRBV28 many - TGTGCCAGCAGGAGGAGGCAAGAGACCCAGTACTTC CASRRRQETQYF
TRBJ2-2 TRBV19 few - TGTGCCAGTAGTATTGAAGGCGTTTACACCGGGGAGCTGTTTTTT CASSIEGVYTGELFF
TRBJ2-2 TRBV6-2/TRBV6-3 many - TGTGCCACTCTACACGGGGAGCTGTTTTTT CATLHGELFF
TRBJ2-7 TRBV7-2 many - TGTGCCAGCAGCTTAAGGCTACGGGGGGCGGGCGAGCAGTACTTC CASSLRLRGAGEQYF
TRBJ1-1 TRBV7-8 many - TGTGCCAGCAGCTTTGCAATGAACACTGAAGCTTTCTTT CASSFAMNTEAFF
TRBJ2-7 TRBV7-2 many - TGTGCCAGCAGCTCCACAGGAAGGGCAGTAACCGAGCAGTACTTC CASSSTGRAVTEQYF
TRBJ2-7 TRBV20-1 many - TGCAGTGCCCTGACAGAGACCGAGCAGTACTTC CSALTETEQYF
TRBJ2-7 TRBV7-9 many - TGTGCCAGCAGCTTATGGACCGCAGGCTCCGAGCAGTACTTC CASSLWTAGSEQYF
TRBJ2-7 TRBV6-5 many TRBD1 TGTGCCAGCAGACCGGGACAGCCCTACGAGCAGTACTTC CASRPGQPYEQYF
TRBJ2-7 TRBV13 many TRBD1 TGTGCCAGCAGCTCCACCGGACAGGGAGCCTACGAGCAGTACTTC CASSSTGQGAYEQYF
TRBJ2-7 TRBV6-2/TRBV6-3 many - TGTGCCAGCAGTCTCACCTCGGTGGGCTACGAGCAGTACTTC CASSLTSVGYEQYF
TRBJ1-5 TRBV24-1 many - TGTGCCACGGGTTCTTTGGGGGGTCAGCCCCAGCATTTT CATGSLGGQPQHF
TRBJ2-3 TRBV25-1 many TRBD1 TGTGCCAGCAGTGGGGACAGCCGTACGCAGTATTTT CASSGDSRTQYF
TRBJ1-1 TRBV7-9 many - TGTGCCAGCAGCTTAGGAGACCGGGTGAGGACTGAAGCTTTCTTT CASSLGDRVRTEAFF
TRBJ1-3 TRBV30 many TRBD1 TGTGCCTGGAGCCCGGGACAGGGAAACACCATATATTTT CAWSPGQGNTIYF
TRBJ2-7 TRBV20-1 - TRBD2 TGCAGTGCTAGTGGGACGGGAGGGGTCGACGAGCAGTACTTC CSASGTGGVDEQYF
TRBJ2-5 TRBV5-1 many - TGCGCCAGCAGCGTCGGGACTCTCCTCCAGACCCAGTACTTC CASSVGTLLQTQYF
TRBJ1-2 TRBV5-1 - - TGCGCCAGCAGCTTGAATGGCGACTCAGGCTGCACCTTC CASSLNGDSGCTF
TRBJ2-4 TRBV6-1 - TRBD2 TGTGCCATCAGTGAAAGTGGGACTAGCGGGGGAAACATTCAGTACTTC CAISESGTSGGNIQYF
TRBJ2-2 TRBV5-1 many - TGCGCCAGCAGCGAATTAAGGACCGGGGAGCTGTTTTTT CASSELRTGELFF
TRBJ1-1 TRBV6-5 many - TGTGCCAGCAGTACCAGGGACCGTGAAGCTTTCTTT CASSTRDREAFF
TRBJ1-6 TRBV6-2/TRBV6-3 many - TGTGCCAGCAGTCCTGGTTGGTCGGTTTCACCCCTCCACTTT CASSPGWSVSPLHF
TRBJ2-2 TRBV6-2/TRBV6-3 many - TGTGCCAGCAGGATTAGCGGCAGCGGGGAGCTGTTTTTT CASRISGSGELFF
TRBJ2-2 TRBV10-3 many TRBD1 TGTGCCATCAGTGGGCCCCCCGACAGGGCCGGGGAGCTGGTTTTT CAISGPPDRAGELVF
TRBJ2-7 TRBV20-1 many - TGCAGTGCTAGACCGCGACCGAGCTCCTACGAGCAGTACTTC CSARPRPSSYEQYF
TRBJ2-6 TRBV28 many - TGTGCCAGCAGGACCGGGGCCAACGTCCTGACTTTC CASRTGANVLTF
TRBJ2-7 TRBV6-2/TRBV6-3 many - TGTGCCAGCAGTTACTCCTGGACAGACAAGCAGTACTTC CASSYSWTDKQYF
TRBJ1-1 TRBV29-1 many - TGCAGCGTTGCTAGGTTTGGGGAGGGCGCTGAAGCTTTCTTT CSVARFGEGAEAFF
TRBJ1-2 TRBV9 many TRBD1 TGTGCCAGCAGCGGAGGGGACAGGTTGTCCCGCGCCTTC CASSGGDRLSRAF
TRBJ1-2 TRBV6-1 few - TGTGCCAGCAACCAACAGGGTTCTCGTGGCTACACCTTC CASNQQGSRGYTF
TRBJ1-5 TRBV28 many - TGTGCCAGCAGGACCCCGAGGGGGAGCAATCAGCCCCAGCATTTT CASRTPRGSNQPQHF
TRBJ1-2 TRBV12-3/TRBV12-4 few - TGTGCCAGCAGCCAGACCGAAAACTATGGCTACACCTTC CASSQTENYGYTF
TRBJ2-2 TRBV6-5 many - TGTGCCAGCACTTCACTTGCCGGGGAGCTGTTTTTT CASTSLAGELFF
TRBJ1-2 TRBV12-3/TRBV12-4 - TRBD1 TGTGCCAGCAGTCAGACAGGGGACTATGGCTACACCTTC CASSQTGDYGYTF
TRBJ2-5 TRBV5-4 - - TGTGCCAGCAGCTCCCTTGCGGGTTCTGAGACCCAGTACTTC CASSSLAGSETQYF
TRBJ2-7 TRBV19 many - TGTGCCAGTAGTATGTATGGGGGATGGTCCTACGAGCAGTACTTC CASSMYGGWSYEQYF
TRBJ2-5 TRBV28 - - TGTGCCACCAAGCCGGGACGGAATTTCAAAGAGACCCAGTACTTC CATKPGRNFKETQYF
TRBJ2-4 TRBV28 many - TGTGCCAGCAGTGCCGGACAAGCCAAAAACATTCAGTACTTC CASSAGQAKNIQYF
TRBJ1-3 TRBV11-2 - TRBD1 TGTGCCAGCAGCTTAACAGGGGGAAGAAACACCATATATTTT CASSLTGGRNTIYF
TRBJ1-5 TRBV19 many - TGTGCCAGTAGTCGACAGGTTGGTCAGCCCCAGCATTTT CASSRQVGQPQHF